The source of this T cell receptor beta chain is a study of blood T cells in healthy people across ages. Findings of the study overall: Because sorting was not performed, PBMCs prevented conclusive naive versus antigen-experienced comparison.

Next came a second PCR, run for about 6 to 11 cycles, which used a sample-barcoded 5' primer along with a J-beta primer mix. TCRdb reprocessed the 5' RACE reads with MiXCR, giving one entry per CDR3 protein. The table lists over 1.5 million distinct CDR3 sequences, less than 50% of them singletons. Details on this clonotype: Its antigen is not identified. Compared with germline, one end of the junction differs, possibly owing to a read error.

The CDR3 totals 15 residues. Germline CDR1 and CDR2: LGHNA and YSLEER. The receptor's source is a woman aged 40 to 50 in good health. Sequencing was carried out using blood. The V and J genes are TRBV4-3 and TRBJ1-6; 9 bases are a match to TRBD1. The CDR3 spells CASGQEGTGHSPLHF. The CDR3 nucleotides are TGCGCCAGCGGCCAAGAGGGGACAGGGCATTCACCCCTCCACTTT.